This passage covers 28 T cell receptor beta chains from one sample sequenced in a study of human T cells and chemical hapten exposure. TCRdb re-analysed the RACE reads in MiXCR, keeping a single row per CDR3 protein. The sample has tens of thousands of distinct CDR3 sequences, approximately 9.9% seen once. Time point here: patch test 3, about 24 weeks after DPC sensitization. As to treatment: therapeutic diphenylcyclopropenone sensitization with weekly scalp DPC. The sample was whole blood, taken in connection with sensitization to the hapten diphenylcyclopropenone (DPC). Receptors originate from a woman in her 30s with alopecia areata. Some clones in this sample may be carry-over from other donors' samples.

This clonotype was detected ten times or more. The chain combines TRBV12-3 or TRBV12-4 with TRBJ2-3; 10 nucleotides agree with TRBD2. The CDR3 is made up of 16 amino acids. V shed 6 bases and J 4 bases; nucleotides not matched to a gene: 10. This chain's CDR3 is CASSTTSGAGPDTQYF. CDR3 DNA sequence: TGTGCCAGCAGCACTACTAGCGGGGCAGGCCCAGATACGCAGTATTTT.

The V and J genes are TRBV20-1 and TRBJ2-7; a possible D gene is TRBD1 (6 bases). The CDR3 length is 14 residues. Germline assignment: CDR1 DFQATT and CDR2 SNEGSKA (reference sequence). Trimming stripped 0 bases from V and 4 bases from J, with 13 bases between. For the CDR3, the DNA is TGCAGTGCTAGAGATTCTAGGACAGCTTACGAGCAGTACTTC. Translated: CSARDSRTAYEQYF.

This clonotype was seen a handful of times. This chain joins TRBV27 and TRBJ1-6, with a weak D call TRBD1 (5 bases). Trimming removed 6 bases at V and 7 bases at J, with 13 bases between. Looked up from germline, CDR1 is MNHEY and CDR2 is SMNVEV (reference sequence). The CDR3 has 14 amino acids. Here the CDR3 DNA reads TGTGCCAGCAGGAATACAGGCCCAAATTCACCCCTCCACTTT. This codes for CASRNTGPNSPLHF.

This clonotype was seen at least ten times. This sequence joins TRBV2 and TRBJ2-5; no firm D call. Germline V CDR1 and CDR2: SNHLY, FYNNEI. CDR3 length: 11 residues. Trimming removed 4 bases at V and 3 bases at J, with 3 bases between. This CDR3 reads CASSVEETQYF. The CDR3 DNA reads TGTGCCAGCAGTGTCGAAGAGACCCAGTACTTC.

This rearrangement joins TRBV6-5 to TRBJ1-3; no firm D call. The CDR3 contains 14 residues. V lost 4 bases and J 2 bases, leaving 9 bases between the germline ends. In germline, CDR1 is MNHEY, CDR2 SVGAGI. CDR3 in DNA: TGTGCCAGCAGTTGCGACAAAGCTGGAAACACCATATATTTT. It codes for CASSCDKAGNTIYF.

This clonotype was found many times. V and J are TRBV18 and TRBJ2-1, with D perhaps TRBD1 or TRBD2 (6 bases each). V gave up 3 bases and J gave up 9 bases, with 18 bases separating them. Germline values: CDR1 KGHSH, CDR2 LQKENI. The CDR3 contains 15 residues. Here the CDR3 DNA reads TGTGCCAGCTCACCGGAGGGGGTGTCAGTCGGTGAGCAGTTCTTC. Its translation is CASSPEGVSVGEQFF.

J is TRBJ1-1 and V is TRBV29-1; 7 bases align to TRBD1. The CDR3 is 12 amino acids. Trimming cost V 6 bases and J 2 bases; bases outside gene matches: 3. Germline lookup yields CDR1 SQVTM and CDR2 ANQGSEA. CDR3 region: CSVRDSNTEAFF. Here the CDR3 DNA reads TGCAGCGTGAGGGACAGCAACACTGAAGCTTTCTTT.

This clonotype was recorded many times. The CDR3 region has the DNA TGTGCCAGCAGTTTATCGGGGAACCTTGGAAACACCATATATTTT. It codes for CASSLSGNLGNTIYF. The V and J genes are TRBV6-6 and TRBJ1-3; D is unclear. V dropped 4 bases and J dropped 3 bases, with 13 bases sitting between them. The CDR3 loop spans 15 amino acids. Per germline, CDR1 MNHNY and CDR2 SVGAGI (reference sequence).

This clonotype came up many times. V gene TRBV7-8 combines with J gene TRBJ2-7, with 7 bases identical to TRBD1. Germline trimming cut 1 base from V and 13 bases from J; bases unmatched to any gene: 10. This CDR3 is 13 amino acids long. CDR1 and CDR2 (germline): SGHVS, FQNEAQ. The DNA of the CDR3 is TGTGCCAGCAGCTTAGAGTGGACAGGTGACGAATACTTC. This sequence encodes CASSLEWTGDEYF.

This clonotype has a count of ten or more. The V gene is TRBV7-2, the J gene TRBJ1-2; 7 nucleotides line up with TRBD1. The CDR3 contains 15 residues. The V gene's germline CDR1 is SGHTA and CDR2 FQGNSA. After removal of 5 bases from V and 7 bases from J, the junction contained 13 bases not matched to a gene. The CDR3: CASSPQGGSIGGYTF. CDR3 in DNA: TGTGCCAGCAGCCCCCAAGGGGGCAGTATAGGTGGCTACACCTTC.

The chain joins TRBV12-3 or TRBV12-4 to TRBJ2-7, with 8 bases matching TRBD1. CDR3 length: 13 residues. V lost 6 bases to trimming and J lost 2 bases; unmatched junction nucleotides: 3. CDR3 sequence reads: CASSPTGAYEQYF. For the CDR3, the DNA is TGTGCCAGCAGCCCGACAGGGGCCTACGAGCAGTACTTC.

This clonotype was seen only a few times. The chain combines TRBV10-3 with TRBJ1-1; D unclear. Trimming took off 7 bases at V and 5 bases at J, with 11 bases between the two ends. Per the germline V gene, CDR1 is ENHRY and CDR2 is SYGVKD. The CDR3 contains 12 residues. In DNA, the CDR3 is TGTGCCATCAAGGAGGTAGGGACTGAAGCTTTCTTT. This translates into CAIKEVGTEAFF.

The chain carries TRBV9 and TRBJ2-7, with 8 bases identical to TRBD2. Trimming at V came to 2 bases and at J to 5 bases, leaving 3 bases not matched to a gene. The length of the CDR3 is 13 residues. Germline CDR1 is SGDLS and CDR2 is YYNGEE. The CDR3: CASSVSGNHEQYF. The CDR3 DNA reads TGTGCCAGCAGCGTTAGCGGGAACCACGAGCAGTACTTC.

This clonotype was observed a few times. The rearrangement uses TRBV12-3 or TRBV12-4 and TRBJ2-3; tentative D call: TRBD2 (5 bases). This CDR3 has 18 residues. Trimming removed 1 base at V and 0 bases at J, with 17 bases between. The CDR3 loop reads CASSLEWRPRLSTDTQYF. The CDR3 bases are TGTGCCAGCAGTTTAGAATGGAGGCCGCGGCTCAGCACAGATACGCAGTATTTT.

The chain uses TRBV7-3 and TRBJ2-7, with 9 bases aligning to TRBD2. CDR3 size: 16 residues. From germline, CDR1 is SGHTA and CDR2 FQGTGA. V lost 2 bases to trimming and J lost 8 bases; unmatched junction nucleotides: 13. The CDR3: CASSLEPTSGPRKQYF. CDR3 DNA sequence: TGTGCCAGCAGCTTAGAACCGACTAGCGGCCCTCGGAAGCAGTACTTC.

The V and J genes are TRBV7-2 and TRBJ1-5; TRBD1 might be the D (5 bases). This CDR3 has 13 amino acids. Germline V gene lookup returns CDR1 SGHTA and CDR2 FQGNSA. The V end was cut by 4 bases, the J end by 9 bases, with 13 bases between. The CDR3: CASSSGTAAPQHF. The DNA for the CDR3 is TGTGCCAGCAGCTCCGGGACCGCAGCGCCCCAGCATTTT.

The chain carries TRBV7-9 and TRBJ2-3; D unresolved. Germline CDR1 is SEHNR and CDR2 is FQNEAQ (reference sequence). There are 13 residues in the CDR3. Trimming took off 8 bases at V and 0 bases at J, with 9 bases between the two ends. The CDR3 nucleotides read TGTGCCAGCTACTACTCTAGCACAGATACGCAGTATTTT. This encodes CASYYSSTDTQYF.

The V and J genes are TRBV7-9 and TRBJ1-6; the D is unclear. From germline, CDR1 is SEHNR and CDR2 FQNEAQ (reference sequence). Trimming left V 2 bases short and J 7 bases short, with 9 bases between. The CDR3 is made up of 14 amino acids. CDR3 sequence (DNA): TGTGCCAGCAGCTTAATGCATGGAAATTCACCCCTCCACTTT. Translated: CASSLMHGNSPLHF.

V usage is TRBV13 and J usage is TRBJ2-7; D not certain. From germline, CDR1 is PRHDT and CDR2 FYEKMQ (reference sequence). This CDR3 has 14 residues. V was shortened by 6 bases and J by 2 bases, with 14 bases between the two germline ends. Written as DNA, the CDR3 is TGTGCCAGCAGGATAGGGCATGGTCCCTACGAGCAGTACTTC. Its protein product is CASRIGHGPYEQYF. The full variable domain, with the rest looked up from reference TRBV13 and TRBJ2-7, is AAGVIQSPRHLIKEKRETATLKCYPIPRHDTVYWYQQGPGQDPQFLISFYEKMQSDKGSIPDRFSAQQFSDYHSELNMSSLELGDSALYFCASRIGHGPYEQYFGPGTRLTVT.

This clonotype has just a few counts. V and J are TRBV2 and TRBJ2-7; tentative D call: TRBD1 (5 bases). There are 14 residues in the CDR3. Germline V gives CDR1 SNHLY, CDR2 FYNNEI. Deletions cut 7 bases from V and 4 bases from J, with 17 bases between. CDR3 protein: CASTMGRVTYEQYF. Written as DNA, the CDR3 is TGTGCCAGCACCATGGGCAGGGTCACGTACGAGCAGTACTTC.

This clonotype was seen many times. The J gene is TRBJ1-2, the V gene TRBV3-1; tentatively, D is TRBD1 (5 bases). The CDR3 length is 15 residues. V lost 0 bases and J 5 bases, leaving 13 bases between the germline ends. Germline V gene data show CDR1 as LGHDT and CDR2 as YNNKEL (reference sequence). As DNA, the CDR3 is TGTGCCAGCAGCCAAGATCAGGCAGGGTATTATGGCTACACCTTC. Translation gives CASSQDQAGYYGYTF. Variable domain in full (rest from reference TRBV3-1 and TRBJ1-2): DTAVSQTPKYLVTQMGNDKSIKCEQNLGHDTMYWYKQDSKKFLKIMFSYNNKELIINETVPNRFSPKSPDKAHLNLHINSLELGDSAVYFCASSQDQAGYYGYTFGSGTRLTVV.

There are a few counts of this clonotype. V gene TRBV7-9 combines with J gene TRBJ1-6, with D perhaps matching TRBD1 (5 bases). Germline values: CDR1 SEHNR, CDR2 FQNEAQ (reference sequence). The V end was cut by 5 bases, the J end by 7 bases, with 12 bases between. The CDR3 contains 14 residues. CDR3 bases: TGTGCCAGCAGCCCCCGGGACGGAAATTCACCCCTCCACTTT. This encodes CASSPRDGNSPLHF.

V and J are TRBV27 and TRBJ1-1; D perhaps matches TRBD1 (5 bases). Germline values: CDR1 MNHEY, CDR2 SMNVEV (reference sequence). The CDR3 extends over 14 amino acids. The V gene lost 0 bases and the J gene lost 7 bases, with 12 bases spanning the gap. The CDR3 region has the DNA TGTGCCAGCAGTTTATCTACGGGGACTAGTGAAGCTTTCTTT. Protein: CASSLSTGTSEAFF.

The sample holds a few counts of this clonotype. The V call is TRBV29-1, the J call TRBJ2-2, with 7 nucleotides matching TRBD2. The CDR3 is made up of 13 amino acids. Trimming took 4 bases from V and 5 from J; bases not matched to a gene: 4. Germline values: CDR1 SQVTM, CDR2 ANQGSEA. CDR3 DNA sequence: TGCAGCGTTGGGACTAGTAGAACCGGGGAGCTGTTTTTT. It codes for CSVGTSRTGELFF.

This chain links TRBV28 with TRBJ1-1; maybe TRBD1 (6 bases). There are 12 residues in the CDR3. V was trimmed by 6 bases and J by 10 bases, leaving 15 bases between them. The germline gives CDR1 MDHEN, CDR2 SYDVKM. The CDR3 DNA reads as TGTGCCAGCAGCTATGTACAGGGAGTAGCTTTCTTT. As protein: CASSYVQGVAFF.

In its sample, this clonotype was seen many times. J is TRBJ1-2 and V is TRBV6-1; 9 bases are shared with TRBD1. There are 15 residues in the CDR3. The ends lost 5 bases at V and 0 bases at J; junction bases unmatched: 4. Germline CDR1 MNHNS, CDR2 SASEGT. CDR3 DNA: TGTGCCAGCAGTACTAGGACAGGGGCTAACTATGGCTACACCTTC. As protein: CASSTRTGANYGYTF.

The chain carries TRBV29-1 and TRBJ2-3; D remains unclear. The CDR3 length is 10 residues. Germline V CDR1 and CDR2: SQVTM, ANQGSEA. CDR3 coding DNA: TGCGTGACGAACACAGATACGCAGTATTTT. Amino acids: CVTNTDTQYF.

The chain employs TRBV3-1 and TRBJ1-2; tentative D call: TRBD1 (5 bases). Germline CDR1 and CDR2: LGHDT and YNNKEL (reference sequence). The CDR3 loop spans 16 amino acids. Trimming pared 5 bases from V and 2 bases from J, leaving 18 bases between. The CDR3 protein is CASSLTPSGTNYGYTF. CDR3 nucleotides: TGTGCCAGCAGCTTAACCCCATCGGGGACCAACTATGGCTACACCTTC.